The 17 T cell receptor beta chains below come from one sample, sequenced in a study of Graves' ophthalmopathy and Graves' hyperthyroidism. The authors amplified TCR beta CDR3 regions from RNA transcripts. Following a first-round RT-PCR that used HTBI primers, a second-round multiplex PCR was carried out. MiXCR, applied by TCRdb to the multiplex PCR reads, yields one record per CDR3 protein. The sample consists of more than 300,000 distinct CDR3 sequences, about 18% of them appearing once. Input material: peripheral blood. The receptors come from an adult woman with stable Graves' hyperthyroidism.

This clonotype was counted at least ten times. The gene calls are TRBV10-3 and TRBJ1-5; 7 bases are a match to TRBD1. Germline CDR1 is ENHRY and CDR2 is SYGVKD. This CDR3 region has 14 residues. The trim removed 3 bases at V and 7 bases at J, leaving 6 bases unmatched. The CDR3 DNA follows: TGTGCCATCAGTGAAACAGGGGTGGGACAGCCCCAGCATTTT. Protein product: CAISETGVGQPQHF.

This clonotype was recorded many times. The chain links TRBV10-3 to TRBJ2-7; 8 positions match TRBD1. The CDR3 spans 14 residues. The J segment lost 0 bases and the V segment lost 4 bases, leaving 2 bases of the junction unmatched. Germline V gene data show CDR1 as ENHRY and CDR2 as SYGVKD. The CDR3 loop reads CAISGTGSSYEQYF. The DNA for the CDR3 is TGTGCCATCAGTGGGACAGGGAGCTCCTACGAGCAGTACTTC.

This clonotype was observed a handful of times. The chain employs TRBV9 and TRBJ2-4; D might be TRBD1 or TRBD2, each matching 5 bases. Germline V gene data show CDR1 as SGDLS and CDR2 as YYNGEE. The CDR3 covers 17 residues. With 0 bases removed from V and 1 base from J, the gap between germline ends came to 14 bases. The CDR3 sequence is CASSVGEGNRAKNIQYF. The CDR3 DNA reads as TGTGCCAGCAGCGTAGGAGAGGGGAATAGGGCCAAAAACATTCAGTACTTC. The variable domain in full, with the rest retrieved from reference TRBV9 and TRBJ2-4, is DSGVTQTPKHLITATGQRVTLRCSPRSGDLSVYWYQQSLDQGLQFLIQYYNGEERAKGNILERFSAQQFPDLHSELNLSSLELGDSALYFCASSVGEGNRAKNIQYFGAGTRLSVL.

Only a few counts were recorded for this clonotype. CDR3 protein: CASSKGGNTIYF. The DNA of the CDR3 is TGTGCCAGTAGTAAAGGCGGAAACACCATATATTTT. This chain uses TRBV19 with TRBJ1-3; D not resolved. The CDR3 has 12 residues. Trimming shortened V by 4 bases and J by 4 bases, and 5 bases separated the two germline ends. In germline, CDR1 is LNHDA, CDR2 SQIVND (reference sequence).

At least ten counts were recorded for this clonotype. The rearrangement links TRBV6-2 or TRBV6-3 to TRBJ2-7; possible D gene TRBD2, 5 bases. This CDR3 has 17 amino acids. From germline, CDR1 is MNHEY and CDR2 SVGEGT. The V end lost 6 bases, the J end lost 3 bases, and 24 bases lay between the germline ends. CDR3 sequence: CASSLDTVGSGFYEQYF. Written as DNA, the CDR3 is TGTGCCAGCAGCCTTGATACCGTCGGGTCGGGGTTCTACGAGCAGTACTTC.

This clonotype was found a few times. V gene TRBV9 combines with J gene TRBJ2-7; 12 nucleotides agree with TRBD2. The CDR3 length is 16 residues. Germline V gene data show CDR1 as SGDLS and CDR2 as YYNGEE. J was trimmed by 6 bases and V by 3 bases; bases with no gene match: 10. DNA for the CDR3: TGTGCCAGCAGCGCACCTCTAGCGGGAGGGCCGTCCGAGCAGTACTTC. Protein: CASSAPLAGGPSEQYF.

There are many counts of this clonotype. As DNA, the CDR3 is TGCGCCAGCAGCCAAGATAAAGGTCAGGGGACAGGCTACACCTTC. It yields the protein CASSQDKGQGTGYTF. The chain recombines TRBV4-3 with TRBJ1-2; D might be TRBD1 (6 bases). The CDR3 is made up of 15 amino acids. The V gene lost 0 bases and the J gene lost 8 bases, with 16 bases spanning the gap. Germline assignment: CDR1 LGHNA and CDR2 YSLEER.

With respect to this clonotype: A read error may be the cause here, since a much bigger clone is one base away. Given the absence of the conserved phenylalanine or tryptophan at the CDR3 end, a read error is likely. The V gene is TRBV19, the J gene TRBJ1-5; weak D call: TRBD1 (6 bases). The CDR3 spans 14 residues. Deletions cut 3 bases from V and 4 bases from J, with 10 bases between. Germline V gene lookup returns CDR1 LNHDA and CDR2 SQIVND (reference sequence). The CDR3 DNA sequence: TGTGCCAGTAGTATTGGACAGAGAAATCAGCCCCAGCATTAT. This sequence encodes CASSIGQRNQPQHY.

The table lists this clonotype with many counts. The gene calls are TRBV5-1 and TRBJ2-4, with D unresolved. V lost 4 bases and J lost 0, with 11 bases in between. The CDR3 extends over 15 amino acids. Germline CDR1 SGHRS, CDR2 YFSETQ. In nucleotides, the CDR3 is TGCGCCAGCAGCGCACCCGGGCTAGCCAAAAACATTCAGTACTTC. This sequence encodes CASSAPGLAKNIQYF.

This clonotype has at least ten counts. The chain couples TRBV28 to TRBJ2-2, with D possibly TRBD2 on 5 matching bases. The CDR3 consists of 17 residues. Germline values: CDR1 MDHEN, CDR2 SYDVKM. V lost 5 bases to trimming and J lost 4 bases, with 20 bases between them. The CDR3 is CASSPRPIARLTGELFF. CDR3 nucleotide sequence: TGTGCCAGCAGTCCCCGCCCTATAGCGAGACTCACCGGGGAGCTGTTTTTT.

In its sample, this clonotype was seen many times. The genes are TRBV28 and TRBJ2-7, with 7 bases matching TRBD1. After removal of 4 bases from V and 0 bases from J, the junction contained 6 bases not matched to a gene. Per the germline V gene, CDR1 is MDHEN and CDR2 is SYDVKM. There are 15 residues in the CDR3. The CDR3 coding sequence is TGTGCCAGCAGTTACGGGACAGAAGACTCCTACGAGCAGTACTTC. Amino acids: CASSYGTEDSYEQYF.

This clonotype was detected many times. The gene calls are TRBV9 and TRBJ1-5; 8 bases agree with TRBD1. CDR3 length equals 17 residues. V was clipped by 1 base and J by 4 bases; unmatched bases: 10. CDR1 is SGDLS, CDR2 YYNGEE, per germline. CDR3 sequence (DNA): TGTGCCAGCAGCGTAACAGGCAGAGACAGGGGAAATCAGCCCCAGCATTTT. It yields the protein CASSVTGRDRGNQPQHF.

This clonotype was recorded many times. The chain has TRBV2 and TRBJ2-5; no clear D. CDR3 length: 11 amino acids. CDR1 is SNHLY and CDR2 is FYNNEI in the germline V gene. V lost 3 bases and J 5 bases, leaving 4 bases between the germline ends. The CDR3 loop reads CASSDAETQYF. DNA of the CDR3: TGTGCCAGCAGTGACGCGGAGACCCAGTACTTC.

This clonotype was recorded many times. This chain links TRBV20-1 with TRBJ1-6; 7 nucleotides line up with TRBD1. With V trimmed by 4 bases and J by 10 bases, 7 bases remained unmatched. Germline values: CDR1 DFQATT, CDR2 SNEGSKA (reference sequence). The CDR3 spans 13 residues. CDR3: CSAKYTGASPLHF. The CDR3 DNA sequence: TGCAGTGCTAAGTACACAGGGGCATCACCCCTCCACTTT.

CDR3 coding DNA: TGTGCCAGCAAGACAGGGACATCCCCCGGGGAGCTGTACGAGCAGTACTTC. This codes for CASKTGTSPGELYEQYF. The V call is TRBV7-6, the J call TRBJ2-7; 7 nucleotides line up with TRBD1. The germline V gene encodes CDR1 SGHVS and CDR2 FNYEAQ. The CDR3 is 17 amino acids. The V segment lost 7 bases and the J segment 4 bases; nucleotides outside the gene matches: 19.

This clonotype was observed at least ten times. V and J are TRBV28 and TRBJ1-2; 9 bases map to TRBD1. From germline, CDR1 is MDHEN and CDR2 SYDVKM. There are 16 residues in the CDR3. V lost 5 bases and J lost 5; bases outside the gene matches: 12. The CDR3 protein is CASSRPGTGSGYGYTF. Here the CDR3 DNA reads TGTGCCAGCAGTCGTCCCGGGACAGGGTCGGGGTATGGCTACACCTTC.

The chain couples TRBV7-2 to TRBJ1-2; no firm D call. Trimming cost V 2 bases and J 0 bases, with 7 bases left between them. CDR1 SGHTA and CDR2 FQGNSA come from the germline V gene. This CDR3 has 14 amino acids. Written as DNA, the CDR3 is TGTGCCAGCAGCTTACGTCTAGCTAACTATGGCTACACCTTC. This codes for CASSLRLANYGYTF. Looking up the rest from reference TRBV7-2 and TRBJ1-2 gives the full variable domain: GAGVSQSPSNKVTEKGKDVELRCDPISGHTALYWYRQSLGQGLEFLIYFQGNSAPDKSGLPSDRFSAERTGGSVSTLTIQRTQQEDSAVYLCASSLRLANYGYTFGSGTRLTVV.